The present entry profiles one T cell receptor beta chain with its context. CDR1 is ENHRY and CDR2 is SYGVKD in the germline V gene. Trimming cost V 6 bases and J 5 bases; bases outside gene matches: 15. The CDR3 totals 17 residues. The sample belongs to a study of shared clonotypes between healthy human individuals. Only in-frame clones appear in the TCRdb table, and some are missing; sequencing was by immunoSEQ multiplex PCR. The sample contains approximately 500,000 clones, about 84% of which appear only once. Recent acute infections and vaccinations were absent in the healthy HIV-negative adult donors.

The sequence was obtained from a woman aged 40 to 49 in good health. Some clones in this sample may be carry-over from other donors' samples. The chain carries TRBV10-3 and TRBJ1-4; TRBD1 matches at 7 bases. The sequencing input was PBMCs. This CDR3 is CAIRGTEPLNINEKLFF. DNA of the CDR3: TGTGCCATCAGGGGGACAGAACCTCTCAACATAAATGAAAAACTGTTTTTT.